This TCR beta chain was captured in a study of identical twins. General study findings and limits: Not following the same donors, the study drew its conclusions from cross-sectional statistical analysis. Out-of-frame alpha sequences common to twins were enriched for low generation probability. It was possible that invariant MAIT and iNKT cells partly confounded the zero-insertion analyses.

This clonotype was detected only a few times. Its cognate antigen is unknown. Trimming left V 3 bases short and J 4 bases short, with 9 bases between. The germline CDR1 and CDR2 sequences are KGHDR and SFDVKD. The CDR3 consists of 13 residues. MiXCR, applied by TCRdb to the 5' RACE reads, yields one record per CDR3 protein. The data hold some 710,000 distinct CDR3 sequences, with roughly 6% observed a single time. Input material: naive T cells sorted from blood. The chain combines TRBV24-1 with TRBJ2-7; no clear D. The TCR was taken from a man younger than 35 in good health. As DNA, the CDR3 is TGTGCCACCAGTGATCCAGACATATACGAGCAGTACTTC. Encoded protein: CATSDPDIYEQYF.